This record concerns one T cell receptor (beta chain) sequence. No antigen is known for it. No base qualities exist here, and no much larger clone lies one base off it. The same CDR3 also results from other DNA sequences found in this sample. Inclusive of the bounding cysteine and phenylalanine, the CDR3 is 13 residues long. Of the read, only the CDR3 DNA is kept; its 39 bases are in frame from base 1. Looking up the germline V gene yields CDR1 MNHEY and CDR2 SVGEGT. The trim is 4 bases for V and 3 bases for J, with a gap of 7 bases between the germline ends. The CDR3 regions of human TCRbeta chains were analyzed by immunosequencing. As for how the authors treated the data: TCRs in the repertoires were matched against a reference library of SARS-CoV-2-specific TCRs that had been generated with the MIRA antigen-specificity platform. Breadth was defined as the fraction of unique TCRs that were SARS-CoV-2-associated, and depth was defined as the fraction of total T cells that were SARS-CoV-2-associated. Using the MIRA data, each spike-specific TCR was mapped to the spike region that the TCR reacts to and placed in a CD4 or CD8 class. Log10-transformed breadth and depth values were compared by one-way ANOVA with Sidak's multiple comparisons tests. In TCRdb, the immuneACCESS table is reduced to in-frame sequences with V and J assigned. These tables do not hold every clone; where another copy was compared, an unresolved V gene accounts for under half, and the others remain unexplained. V, J and clone size are taken as reported in that table, and D and trimming were inferred from the DNA itself. The sample yields some 170,000 clones; about 89% were counted once. The top ten hold 1.5% to 2% of the sample.

This entry belongs to a study of T cell responses to AZD1222 COVID-19 vaccine (dated by TCRdb to the early 2020s). In terms of the full investigation: Because spike-specific TCR depth and breadth did not differ between the two schedules, AZD1222 recipients who got a second dose at roughly 4 weeks were pooled with those who got a second dose at roughly 12 weeks. Trial participants were enrolled into age subgroups of 18-55, 56-69 and 70-plus years, which contained approximately 150, 30 and 60 TCR-sequenced participants, respectively. A total of over 230 trial participants underwent TCR sequencing, of whom approximately 210 received two doses of AZD1222 and some 26 received two doses of the MenACWY control vaccine.

Overall study results and their limits: Because no day 14 peak-response samples were available, the repertoires could be characterized only after the peak T cell response. Conclusions about previously exposed vaccinees are limited, since just five to seven AZD1222 recipients were seropositive for SARS-CoV-2 at baseline. Reportedly, almost half of the unique spike-specific TCRs recognized epitopes lying outside the regions that are mutated in the B.1.351 and B.1.1.7 variants. The 56-69-year group was small, and its depth increase did not reach significance, likely because of low power. Participants were mostly white British, with more females than males. The authors suggested clonal diversity may have been underestimated. The whole spike protein was spanned by vaccine-associated CD4 TCRs, and dominant responses were seen in regions 160-218 and 743-854. Spike-specific TCR breadth and depth rose significantly after two AZD1222 doses compared with day 0 and with MenACWY recipients.

Taken with the paper, the label for time point translates to: baseline before first vaccination. Vaccinee samples were obtained from the UK trials COV001 and COV002, which included a single-blind randomized controlled phase 2/3 trial of AZD1222 (ChAdOx1 nCoV-19) in healthy adults. For TCRbeta chain sequencing, PBMC samples from trial participants were taken at day 0 and at day 28 after the second dose. Recombination linked TRBV6-2 or TRBV6-3 to TRBJ2-1, with the D gene call left open. The origin of this receptor is an adult in good health. Sequenced here: peripheral blood, sampled on day 0 of AZD1222 vaccination. CDR3 loop: CASSSGLYNEQFF. The bases read TGTGCCAGCAGTTCAGGCCTCTACAATGAGCAGTTCTTC.